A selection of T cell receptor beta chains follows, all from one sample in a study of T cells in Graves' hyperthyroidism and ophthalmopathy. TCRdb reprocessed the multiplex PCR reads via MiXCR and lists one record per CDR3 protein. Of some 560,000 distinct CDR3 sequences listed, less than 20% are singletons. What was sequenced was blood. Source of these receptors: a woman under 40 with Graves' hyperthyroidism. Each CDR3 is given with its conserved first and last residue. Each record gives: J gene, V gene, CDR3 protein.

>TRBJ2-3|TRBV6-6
CASSYLGRGTDTQYF
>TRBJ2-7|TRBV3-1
CASSQDYGRSSYEQYF
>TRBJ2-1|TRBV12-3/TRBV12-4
CASSEGRFNEQFF
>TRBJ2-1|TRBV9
CASSDGSGSYNEQFF
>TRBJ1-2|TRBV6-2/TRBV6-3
CASTTGQAAYGYTF
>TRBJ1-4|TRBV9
CASSVEDSLNSEKLFF
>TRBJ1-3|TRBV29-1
CSVVQGDTIYF
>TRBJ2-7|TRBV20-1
CSARTSGRVGSYEQYF
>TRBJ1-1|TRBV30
CAWSIQGNTEAFF
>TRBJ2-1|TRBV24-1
CATSDFTSGSPDYNEQFF
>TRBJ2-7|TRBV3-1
CASSQERSGYEQYF
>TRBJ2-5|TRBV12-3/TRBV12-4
CASSTRTGEETQYF
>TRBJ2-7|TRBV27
CASSPYASTGFAYEQYF
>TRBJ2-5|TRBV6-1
CASRRDFQETQYF
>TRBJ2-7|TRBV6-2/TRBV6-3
CASSYLTYEQYF
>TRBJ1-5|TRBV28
CASSLAPARPNQPQHF
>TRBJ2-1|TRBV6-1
CASSEGFSLLYNEQFF
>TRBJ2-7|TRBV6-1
CASRSGSSYEQYF
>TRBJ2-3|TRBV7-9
CASSSPHSRLGPDTQYF
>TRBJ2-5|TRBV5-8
CASSPGLGQETQYF
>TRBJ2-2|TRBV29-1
CSVKAGFDTGELFF
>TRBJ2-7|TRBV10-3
CAISERESYEQYF
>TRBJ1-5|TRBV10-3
CAISGGNNQPQHF
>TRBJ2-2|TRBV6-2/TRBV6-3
CASDRGIRHTGELFF
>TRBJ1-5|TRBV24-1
CATIPRVGARVCQPQHF
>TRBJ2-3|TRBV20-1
CSAFLLAGQGADTQYF
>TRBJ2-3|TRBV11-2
CASSYTTGDTQYF
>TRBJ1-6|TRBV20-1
CSARPGTGSSPLHF
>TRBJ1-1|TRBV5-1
CASSLIGQKNTEAFF
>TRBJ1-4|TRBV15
CATSRLGGSAWSEKLFF
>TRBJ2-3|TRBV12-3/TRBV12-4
CASSLALVAGVVVDTQYF
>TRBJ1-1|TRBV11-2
CASSLLGTGISTEAFF
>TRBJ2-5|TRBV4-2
CASSQVGEGQETQYF
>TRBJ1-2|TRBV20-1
CSARPTAGHGYTF
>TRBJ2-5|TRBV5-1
CASSLVSGAETQYF
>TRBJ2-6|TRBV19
CASSKISGANVLTF
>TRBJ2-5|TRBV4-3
CASSPARRGQETQYF
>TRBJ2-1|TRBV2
CASRANNEQFF
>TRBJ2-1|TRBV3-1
CASSQGLAGSRPEQFF
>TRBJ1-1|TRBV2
CASSVKQMNTEAFF
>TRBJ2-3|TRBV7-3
CASSLTGTSGDTQYF
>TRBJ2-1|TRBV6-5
CASSFTSGPSYNEQFF
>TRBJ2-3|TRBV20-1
CSARDLLGQGGGVRTDTQYF
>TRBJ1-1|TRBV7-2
CASSFGQGANTEAFF